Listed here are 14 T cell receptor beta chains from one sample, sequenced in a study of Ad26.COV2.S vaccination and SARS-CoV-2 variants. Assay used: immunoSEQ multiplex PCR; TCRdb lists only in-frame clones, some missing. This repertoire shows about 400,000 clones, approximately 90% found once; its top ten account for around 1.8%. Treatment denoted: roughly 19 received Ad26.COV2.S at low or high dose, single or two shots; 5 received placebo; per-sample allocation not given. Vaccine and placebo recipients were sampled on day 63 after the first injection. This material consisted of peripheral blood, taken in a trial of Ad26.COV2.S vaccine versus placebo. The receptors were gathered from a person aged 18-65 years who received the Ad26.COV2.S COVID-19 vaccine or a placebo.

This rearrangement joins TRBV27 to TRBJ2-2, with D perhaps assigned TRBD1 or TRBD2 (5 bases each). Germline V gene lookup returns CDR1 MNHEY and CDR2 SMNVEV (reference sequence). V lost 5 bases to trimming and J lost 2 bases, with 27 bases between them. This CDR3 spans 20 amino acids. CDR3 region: CASSPTGTNDPQPNTGELFF. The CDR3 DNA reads TGTGCCAGCAGTCCAACCGGGACCAACGATCCCCAACCTAACACCGGGGAGCTGTTTTTT.

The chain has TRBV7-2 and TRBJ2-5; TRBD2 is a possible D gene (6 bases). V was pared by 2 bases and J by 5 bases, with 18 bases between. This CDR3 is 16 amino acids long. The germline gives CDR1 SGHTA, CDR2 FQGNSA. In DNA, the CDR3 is TGTGCCAGCAGCTTATATCCGGGAGTTGGCGGGGAGACCCAGTACTTC. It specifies CASSLYPGVGGETQYF.

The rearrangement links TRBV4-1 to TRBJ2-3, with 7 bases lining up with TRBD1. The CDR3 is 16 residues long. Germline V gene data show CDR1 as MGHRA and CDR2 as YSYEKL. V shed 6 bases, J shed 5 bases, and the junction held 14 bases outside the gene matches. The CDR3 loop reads CASSRQGREFVDTQYF. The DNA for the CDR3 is TGCGCCAGCAGTCGACAGGGCAGGGAGTTCGTAGATACGCAGTATTTT.

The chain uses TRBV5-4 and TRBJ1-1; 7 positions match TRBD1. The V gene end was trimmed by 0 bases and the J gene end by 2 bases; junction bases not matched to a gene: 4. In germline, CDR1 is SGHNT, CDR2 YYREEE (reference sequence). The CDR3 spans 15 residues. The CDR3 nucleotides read TGTGCCAGCAGCTTGGAGGGGGCTTCTAACACTGAAGCTTTCTTT. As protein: CASSLEGASNTEAFF.

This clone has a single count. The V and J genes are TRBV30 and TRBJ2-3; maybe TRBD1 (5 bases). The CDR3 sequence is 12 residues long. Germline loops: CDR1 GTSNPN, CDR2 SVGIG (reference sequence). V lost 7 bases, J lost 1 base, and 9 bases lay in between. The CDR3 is CAFKGGTDTQYF. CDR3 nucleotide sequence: TGTGCCTTTAAAGGGGGCACAGATACGCAGTATTTT.

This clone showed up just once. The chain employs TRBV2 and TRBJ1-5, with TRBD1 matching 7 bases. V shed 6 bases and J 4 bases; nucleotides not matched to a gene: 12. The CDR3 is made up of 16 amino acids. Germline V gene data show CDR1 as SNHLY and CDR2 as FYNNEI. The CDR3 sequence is CASSPTGVVSNQPQHF. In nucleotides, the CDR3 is TGTGCCAGCAGCCCAACAGGGGTTGTGTCAAATCAGCCCCAGCATTTT.

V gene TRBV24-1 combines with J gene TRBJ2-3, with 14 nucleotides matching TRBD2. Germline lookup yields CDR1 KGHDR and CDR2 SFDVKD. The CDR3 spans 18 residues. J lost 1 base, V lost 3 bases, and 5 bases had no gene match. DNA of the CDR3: TGTGCCACCAGTGATCCCCAGGGACTAGCGGGAGGCACAGATACGCAGTATTTT. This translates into CATSDPQGLAGGTDTQYF.

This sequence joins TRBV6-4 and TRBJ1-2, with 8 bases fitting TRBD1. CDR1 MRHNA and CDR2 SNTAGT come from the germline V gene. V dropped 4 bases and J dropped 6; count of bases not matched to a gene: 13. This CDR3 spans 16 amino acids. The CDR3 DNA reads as TGTGCCAGCAGTGCCAGAACAGGGGGAGAGGTGAATGGCTACACCTTC. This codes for CASSARTGGEVNGYTF.

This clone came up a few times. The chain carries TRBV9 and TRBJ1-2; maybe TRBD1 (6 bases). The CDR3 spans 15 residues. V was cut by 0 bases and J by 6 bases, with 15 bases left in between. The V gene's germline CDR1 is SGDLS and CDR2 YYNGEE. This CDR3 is CASSVDPQGHDGYTF. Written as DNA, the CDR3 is TGTGCCAGCAGCGTAGACCCCCAGGGGCATGATGGCTACACCTTC.

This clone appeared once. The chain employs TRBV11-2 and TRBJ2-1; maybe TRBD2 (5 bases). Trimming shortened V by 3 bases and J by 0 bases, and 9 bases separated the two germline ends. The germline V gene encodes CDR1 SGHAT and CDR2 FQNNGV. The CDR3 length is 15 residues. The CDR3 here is CASSLEARSYNEQFF. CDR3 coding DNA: TGTGCCAGCAGCTTGGAGGCTCGCTCCTACAATGAGCAGTTCTTC. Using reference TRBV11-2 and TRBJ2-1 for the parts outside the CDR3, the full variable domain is EAGVAQSPRYKIIEKRQSVAFWCNPISGHATLYWYQQILGQGPKLLIQFQNNGVVDDSQLPKDRFSAERLKGVDSTLKIQPAKLEDSAVYLCASSLEARSYNEQFFGPGTRLTVL.

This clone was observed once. The chain's CDR3 is CASSYIRLSEQFF. For the CDR3, the DNA is TGTGCCAGCAGTTACATCCGCCTAAGTGAGCAGTTCTTC. This chain uses TRBV6-2 or TRBV6-3 with TRBJ2-1; D remains unclear. This CDR3 region has 13 residues. Germline CDR1 reads MNHEY; CDR2 reads SVGEGT. Trimming stripped 2 bases from V and 9 bases from J, with 11 bases between.

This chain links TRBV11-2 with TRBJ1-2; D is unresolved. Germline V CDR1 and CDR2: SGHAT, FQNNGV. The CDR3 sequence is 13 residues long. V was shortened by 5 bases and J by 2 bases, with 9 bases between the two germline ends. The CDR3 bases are TGTGCCAGCAGCCCCGGTGGCAACTATGGCTACACCTTC. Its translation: CASSPGGNYGYTF. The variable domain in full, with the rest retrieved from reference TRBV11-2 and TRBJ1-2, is EAGVAQSPRYKIIEKRQSVAFWCNPISGHATLYWYQQILGQGPKLLIQFQNNGVVDDSQLPKDRFSAERLKGVDSTLKIQPAKLEDSAVYLCASSPGGNYGYTFGSGTRLTVV.

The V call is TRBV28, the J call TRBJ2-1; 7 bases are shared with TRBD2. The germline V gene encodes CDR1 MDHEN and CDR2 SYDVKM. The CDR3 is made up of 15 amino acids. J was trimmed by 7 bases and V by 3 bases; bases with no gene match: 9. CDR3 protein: CASSFAADGRNEQFF. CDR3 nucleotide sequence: TGTGCCAGCAGTTTCGCGGCGGACGGGAGGAATGAGCAGTTCTTC.

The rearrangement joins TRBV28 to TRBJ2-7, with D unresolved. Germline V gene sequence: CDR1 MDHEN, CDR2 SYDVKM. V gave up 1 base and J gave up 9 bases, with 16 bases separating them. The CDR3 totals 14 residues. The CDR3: CASSLLGPGSSQYF. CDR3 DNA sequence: TGTGCCAGCAGTTTATTAGGGCCAGGCTCATCGCAGTACTTC.